This T cell receptor beta chain originates from a study of shared clonotypes between healthy human individuals. To note about this clone: Other nucleotide sequences from this sample produce the same CDR3.

Produced via immunoSEQ multiplex PCR; TCRdb's table is partial and in-frame only. This table has over 2 million clones, roughly 92% appearing once. This receptor was identified in a man between 18 and 35 years old in good health. Some clones in this sample may be carry-over from other donors' samples. The sample was naive CD4+ T cells from PBMCs. Subset given: CD45RA+ positively selected.

The CDR3 here is CASSLGTSGNEQFF. CDR3 bases: TGTGCCAGCAGCTTAGGGACTAGCGGAAATGAGCAGTTCTTC. J is TRBJ2-1 and V is TRBV7-3, with 11 positions matching TRBD2. There are 14 residues in the CDR3. Germline CDR1 and CDR2: SGHTA and FQGTGA. V was pared by 2 bases and J by 7 bases, with 1 base of the junction left unmatched.